A selection of T cell receptor beta chains follows, all from one sample in a study of shared clonotypes between healthy human individuals. Using immunoSEQ multiplex PCR, the repertoire was profiled, and TCRdb retains in-frame clones only, with some absent. The sample lists 2 million to 2.5 million clones; under 95% were seen once. Source material: naive CD8+ T cells from PBMCs. The receptors come from a man younger than 35 in good health. Some clones in this sample may be carry-over from other donors' samples. Both conserved end residues are part of each CDR3. Fields, in order: J gene, V gene, clone size, D gene, CDR3 protein, CDR3 DNA. D genes are given only for firm matches. Where a row states a size, it is once, few, many or the class of an expanded clone; other rows omit it.

J: TRBJ2-3
V: TRBV7-9
size: .
D: .
CDR3: CASRPAVAEPLTTQYF
DNA: TGTGCCAGCAGGCCCGCGGTAGCGGAACCTCTGACTACGCAGTATTTT

J: TRBJ2-7
V: TRBV27
size: few
D: .
CDR3: CASSRPGGYEQYF
DNA: TGTGCCAGCAGCAGGCCCGGGGGCTACGAGCAGTACTTC

J: TRBJ2-3
V: TRBV11-3
size: .
D: TRBD1
CDR3: CASSVGQASTDTQYF
DNA: TGTGCCAGCAGCGTAGGACAGGCTAGCACAGATACGCAGTATTTT

J: TRBJ2-7
V: TRBV28
size: .
D: TRBD1
CDR3: CASSYPPRGQGAEYEQYF
DNA: TGTGCCAGCAGTTATCCCCCCAGGGGACAGGGGGCAGAATACGAGCAGTACTTC

J: TRBJ2-1
V: TRBV27
size: .
D: .
CDR3: CASSVHNEQFF
DNA: TGTGCCAGCAGTGTCCACAATGAGCAGTTCTTC

J: TRBJ2-7
V: TRBV4-3
size: .
D: .
CDR3: CASSQARGYEQYF
DNA: TGCGCCAGCAGCCAAGCCCGGGGCTACGAGCAGTACTTC

J: TRBJ1-5
V: TRBV27
size: .
D: .
CDR3: CASSLVPARISNQPQHF
DNA: TGTGCCAGCAGTTTGGTACCAGCTAGGATTAGCAATCAGCCCCAGCATTTT

J: TRBJ1-1
V: TRBV18
size: .
D: .
CDR3: CASSDRVQNTEAFF
DNA: TGTGCCAGCTCAGACCGGGTTCAGAACACTGAAGCTTTCTTT

J: TRBJ1-1
V: TRBV6-5
size: .
D: .
CDR3: CASFSPMNTEAFF
DNA: TGTGCCAGCTTCAGTCCCATGAACACTGAAGCTTTCTTT

J: TRBJ2-1
V: TRBV11-3
size: .
D: TRBD2
CDR3: CASSQTPGLASYNEQFF
DNA: TGTGCCAGCAGTCAGACACCGGGACTAGCTTCCTACAATGAGCAGTTCTTC

J: TRBJ2-7
V: TRBV21-1
size: once
D: .
CDR3: CASSKRLDRAYEQYF
DNA: TGTGCCAGCAGCAAACGCCTGGACAGGGCCTACGAGCAGTACTTC

J: TRBJ1-2
V: TRBV19
size: .
D: .
CDR3: CASSTTYGYTF
DNA: TGTGCCAGTAGTACCACTTATGGCTACACCTTC

J: TRBJ2-2
V: TRBV28
size: .
D: TRBD2
CDR3: CASSPPSGRYTGELFF
DNA: TGTGCCAGCAGTCCACCTAGCGGGAGGTACACCGGGGAGCTGTTTTTT

J: TRBJ2-1
V: TRBV9
size: .
D: .
CDR3: CASSVVNDNEQFF
DNA: TGTGCCAGCAGCGTAGTAAATGACAATGAGCAGTTCTTC

J: TRBJ2-7
V: TRBV19
size: .
D: TRBD1
CDR3: CASSTDRGLREQYF
DNA: TGTGCCAGTAGTACCGACAGGGGGCTGCGCGAGCAGTACTTC

J: TRBJ1-1
V: TRBV19
size: .
D: .
CDR3: CASSIVEWNTEAFF
DNA: TGTGCCAGTAGTATAGTGGAATGGAACACTGAAGCTTTCTTT

J: TRBJ1-5
V: TRBV4-1
size: .
D: .
CDR3: CASSQTPSWVQPQHF
DNA: TGCGCCAGCAGCCAGACTCCATCTTGGGTCCAGCCCCAGCATTTT

J: TRBJ2-1
V: TRBV25-1
size: once
D: .
CDR3: CASRPNSGRGQFF
DNA: TGTGCCAGCAGACCTAATAGCGGAAGGGGGCAGTTCTTC

J: TRBJ1-1
V: TRBV29-1
size: .
D: .
CDR3: CSVEGGSKLMNTEAFF
DNA: TGCAGCGTTGAAGGCGGATCGAAACTCATGAACACTGAAGCTTTCTTT

J: TRBJ2-2
V: TRBV5-1
size: .
D: .
CDR3: CASRTGGGELFF
DNA: TGCGCCAGCAGAACTGGCGGGGGGGAGCTGTTTTTT

J: TRBJ2-5
V: TRBV9
size: .
D: .
CDR3: CASSLPDSQETQYF
DNA: TGTGCCAGCAGCCTGCCCGACAGCCAAGAGACCCAGTACTTC